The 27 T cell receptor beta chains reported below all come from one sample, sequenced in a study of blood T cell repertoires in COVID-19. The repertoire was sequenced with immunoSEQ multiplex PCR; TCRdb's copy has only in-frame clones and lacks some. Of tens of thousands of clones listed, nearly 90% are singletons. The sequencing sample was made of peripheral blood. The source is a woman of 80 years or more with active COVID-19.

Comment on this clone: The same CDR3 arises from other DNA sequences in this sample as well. DNA for the CDR3: TGCGCCAGCAAGCGGGGAGGCACAGATACGCAGTATTTT. Protein sequence: CASKRGGTDTQYF. The rearrangement joins TRBV5-1 to TRBJ2-3, with 7 bases identical to TRBD2. Germline CDR1 is SGHRS and CDR2 is YFSETQ. With 6 bases clipped from V and 1 base from J, the junction kept 2 bases outside the gene matches. The CDR3 consists of 13 residues.

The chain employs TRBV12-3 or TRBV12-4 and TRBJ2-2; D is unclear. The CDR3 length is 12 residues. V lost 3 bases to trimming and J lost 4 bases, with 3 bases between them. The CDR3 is CASSFFTGELFF. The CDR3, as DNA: TGTGCCAGCAGTTTCTTCACCGGGGAGCTGTTTTTT.

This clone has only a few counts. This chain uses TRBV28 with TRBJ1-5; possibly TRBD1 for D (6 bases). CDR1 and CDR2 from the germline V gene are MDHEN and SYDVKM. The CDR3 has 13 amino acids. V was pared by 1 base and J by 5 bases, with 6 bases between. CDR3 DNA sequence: TGTGCCAGCAGTTTATCAGGGGATCAGCCCCAGCATTTT. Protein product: CASSLSGDQPQHF.

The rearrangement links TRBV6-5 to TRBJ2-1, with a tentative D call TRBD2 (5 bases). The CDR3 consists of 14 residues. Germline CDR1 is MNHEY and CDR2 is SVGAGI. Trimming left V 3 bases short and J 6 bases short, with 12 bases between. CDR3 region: CASSYQFSGNEQFF. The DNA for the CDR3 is TGTGCCAGCAGTTATCAATTCAGCGGCAATGAGCAGTTCTTC.

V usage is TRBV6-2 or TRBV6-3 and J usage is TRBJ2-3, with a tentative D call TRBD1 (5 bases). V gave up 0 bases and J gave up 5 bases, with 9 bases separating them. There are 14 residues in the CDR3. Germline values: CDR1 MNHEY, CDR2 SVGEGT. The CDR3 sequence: CASSYSDIRDTQYF. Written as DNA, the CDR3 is TGTGCCAGCAGTTACTCGGACATCAGAGATACGCAGTATTTT.

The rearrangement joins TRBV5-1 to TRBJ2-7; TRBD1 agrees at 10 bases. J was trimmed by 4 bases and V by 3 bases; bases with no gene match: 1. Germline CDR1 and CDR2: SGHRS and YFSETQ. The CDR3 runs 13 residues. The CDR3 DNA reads TGCGCCAGCAGCTCGGGACAGGGGTACGAGCAGTACTTC. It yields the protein CASSSGQGYEQYF.

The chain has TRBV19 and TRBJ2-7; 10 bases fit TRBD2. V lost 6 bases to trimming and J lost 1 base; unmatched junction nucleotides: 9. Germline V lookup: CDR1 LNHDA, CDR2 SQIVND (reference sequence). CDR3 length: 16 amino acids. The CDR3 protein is CASSPSTSGTSYEQYF. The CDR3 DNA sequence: TGTGCCAGTAGCCCATCCACTAGCGGGACATCCTACGAGCAGTACTTC.

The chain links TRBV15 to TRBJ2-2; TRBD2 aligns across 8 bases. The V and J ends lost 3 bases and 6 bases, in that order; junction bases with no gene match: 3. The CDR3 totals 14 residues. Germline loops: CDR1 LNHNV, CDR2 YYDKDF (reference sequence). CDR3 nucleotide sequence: TGTGCCACCAGCAGCCAGACTAGCGCCGGGGAGCTGTTTTTT. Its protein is CATSSQTSAGELFF.

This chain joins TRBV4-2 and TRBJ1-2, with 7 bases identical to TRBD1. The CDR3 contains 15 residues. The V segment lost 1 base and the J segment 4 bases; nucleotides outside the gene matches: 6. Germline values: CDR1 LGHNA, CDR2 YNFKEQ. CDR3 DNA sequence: TGTGCCAGCAGCCAAGGGTCCGGGACAGCCTATGGCTACACCTTC. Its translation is CASSQGSGTAYGYTF.

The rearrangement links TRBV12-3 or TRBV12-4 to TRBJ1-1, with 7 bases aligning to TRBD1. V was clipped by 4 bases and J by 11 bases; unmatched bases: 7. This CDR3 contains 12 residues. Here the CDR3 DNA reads TGTGCCAGCAGTTCCCACCCACAGGGGGCTTTCTTT. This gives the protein CASSSHPQGAFF.

The CDR3 DNA reads TGTGCCAGCAGCTTAAAGGGCGGGACAGGGGAAACACCCCTCCACTTT. It is translated as CASSLKGGTGETPLHF. The rearrangement uses TRBV7-2 and TRBJ1-6; 10 bases align to TRBD1. Germline V gene sequence: CDR1 SGHTA, CDR2 FQGNSA. The V and J ends lost 2 bases and 11 bases, in that order; junction bases with no gene match: 9. The CDR3 length is 16 residues.

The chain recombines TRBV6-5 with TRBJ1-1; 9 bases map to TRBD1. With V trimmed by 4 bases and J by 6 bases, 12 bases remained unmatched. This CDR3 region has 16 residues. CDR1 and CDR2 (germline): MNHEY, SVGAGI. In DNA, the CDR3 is TGTGCCAGCAGTTCCCGACCCGGGACAGGGAGGGCTGAAGCTTTCTTT. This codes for CASSSRPGTGRAEAFF.

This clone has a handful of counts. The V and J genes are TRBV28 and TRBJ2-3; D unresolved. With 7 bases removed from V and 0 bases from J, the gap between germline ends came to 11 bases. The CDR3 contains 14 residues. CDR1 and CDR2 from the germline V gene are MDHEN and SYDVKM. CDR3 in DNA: TGTGCCAGCATCGATGCCAGGAGCACAGATACGCAGTATTTT. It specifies CASIDARSTDTQYF.

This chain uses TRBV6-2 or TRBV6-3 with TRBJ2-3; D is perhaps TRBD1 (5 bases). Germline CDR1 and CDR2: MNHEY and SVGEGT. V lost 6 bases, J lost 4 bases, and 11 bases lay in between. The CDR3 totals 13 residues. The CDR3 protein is CASSPARADTQYF. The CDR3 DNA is TGTGCCAGCAGCCCAGCCAGGGCAGATACGCAGTATTTT.

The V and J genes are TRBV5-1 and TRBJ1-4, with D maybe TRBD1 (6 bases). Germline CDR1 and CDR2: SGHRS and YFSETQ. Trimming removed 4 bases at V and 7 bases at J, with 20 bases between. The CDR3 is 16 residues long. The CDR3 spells CASSLGPDSRFEKLFF. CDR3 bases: TGCGCCAGCAGCCTCGGCCCGGACAGCCGATTTGAAAAACTGTTTTTT.

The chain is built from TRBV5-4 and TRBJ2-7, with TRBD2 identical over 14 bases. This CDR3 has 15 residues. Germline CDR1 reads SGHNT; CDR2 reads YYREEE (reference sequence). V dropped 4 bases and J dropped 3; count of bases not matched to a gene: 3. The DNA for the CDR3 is TGTGCCAGCAGCACCGGGACTAGCGGGGGCTACGAGCAGTACTTC. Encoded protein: CASSTGTSGGYEQYF.

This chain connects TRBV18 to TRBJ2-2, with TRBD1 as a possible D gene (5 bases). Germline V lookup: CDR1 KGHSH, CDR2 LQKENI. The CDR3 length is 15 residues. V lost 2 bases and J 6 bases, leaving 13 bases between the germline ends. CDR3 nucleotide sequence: TGTGCCAGCTCACCAAATAAAGGGGTTGCCGGGGAGCTGTTTTTT. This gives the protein CASSPNKGVAGELFF.

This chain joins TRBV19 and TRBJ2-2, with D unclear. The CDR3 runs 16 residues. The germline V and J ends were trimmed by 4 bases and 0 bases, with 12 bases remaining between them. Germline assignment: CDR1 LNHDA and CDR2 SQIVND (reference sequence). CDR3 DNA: TGTGCCAGTAGTACCCTCATTCTAACGAACACCGGGGAGCTGTTTTTT. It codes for CASSTLILTNTGELFF.

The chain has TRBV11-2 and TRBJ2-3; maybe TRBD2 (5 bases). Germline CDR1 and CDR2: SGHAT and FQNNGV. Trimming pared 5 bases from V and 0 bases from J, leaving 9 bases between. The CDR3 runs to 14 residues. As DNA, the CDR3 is TGTGCCAGCAGCCGACTAACTAGCACAGATACGCAGTATTTT. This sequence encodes CASSRLTSTDTQYF.

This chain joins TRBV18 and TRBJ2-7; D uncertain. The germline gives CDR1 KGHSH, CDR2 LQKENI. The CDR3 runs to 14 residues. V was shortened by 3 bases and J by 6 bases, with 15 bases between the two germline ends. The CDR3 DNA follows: TGTGCCAGCTCACCGGCCAATGGCGAGGCCGAGCAGTACTTC. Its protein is CASSPANGEAEQYF.

The CDR3 bases are TGTGCCAGCTCACCACCGGGAGGGAATAGTGAGCAGTTCTTC. This codes for CASSPPGGNSEQFF. This rearrangement joins TRBV18 to TRBJ2-1; 7 nucleotides agree with TRBD2. Germline V CDR1 and CDR2: KGHSH, LQKENI. V was pared by 0 bases and J by 9 bases, with 5 bases of the junction left unmatched. The CDR3 is 14 amino acids. The entire variable domain, with the rest obtained from reference TRBV18 and TRBJ2-1, is as follows: NAGVMQNPRHLVRRRGQEARLRCSPMKGHSHVYWYRQLPEEGLKFMVYLQKENIIDESGMPKERFSAEFPKEGPSILRIQQVVRGDSAAYFCASSPPGGNSEQFFGPGTRLTVL.

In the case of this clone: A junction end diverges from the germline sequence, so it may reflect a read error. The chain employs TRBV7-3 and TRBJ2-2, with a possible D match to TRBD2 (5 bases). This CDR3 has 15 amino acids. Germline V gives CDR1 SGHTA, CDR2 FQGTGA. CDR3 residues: CASSLKSSNTGKLFF. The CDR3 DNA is TGTGCCAGCAGCTTAAAGAGCAGTAACACCGGGAAGCTGTTTTTT. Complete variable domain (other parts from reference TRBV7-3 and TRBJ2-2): GAGVSQTPSNKVTEKGKYVELRCDPISGHTALYWYRQSLGQGPEFLIYFQGTGAADDSGLPNDRFFAVRPEGSVSTLKIQRTERGDSAVYLCASSLKSSNTGKLFFGEGSRLTVL.

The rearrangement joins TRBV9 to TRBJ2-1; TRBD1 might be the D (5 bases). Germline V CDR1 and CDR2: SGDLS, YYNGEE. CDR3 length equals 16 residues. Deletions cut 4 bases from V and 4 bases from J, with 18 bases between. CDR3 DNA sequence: TGTGCCAGCAGCCCAGCCCTTGGGGCCCAATACAATGAGCAGTTCTTC. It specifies CASSPALGAQYNEQFF.

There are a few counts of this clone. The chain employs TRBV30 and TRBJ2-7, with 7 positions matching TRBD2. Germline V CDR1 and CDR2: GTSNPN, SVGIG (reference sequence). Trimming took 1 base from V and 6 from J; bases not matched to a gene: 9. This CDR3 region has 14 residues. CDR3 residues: CAWSEGLVVSEQYF. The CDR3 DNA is TGTGCCTGGAGTGAAGGACTAGTAGTCTCCGAGCAGTACTTC.

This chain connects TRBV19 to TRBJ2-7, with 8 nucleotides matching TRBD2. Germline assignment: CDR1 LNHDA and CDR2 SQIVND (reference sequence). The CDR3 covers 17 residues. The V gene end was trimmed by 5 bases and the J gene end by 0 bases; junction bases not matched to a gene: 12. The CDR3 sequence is CASSSGEWLAGSYEQYF. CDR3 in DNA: TGTGCCAGTAGTTCAGGGGAGTGGCTAGCGGGCTCCTACGAGCAGTACTTC.

Here the CDR3 reads CASSPASGATYEQYF. The CDR3 nucleotides are TGTGCCAGCTCACCTGCTAGCGGGGCTACCTACGAGCAGTACTTC. The chain uses TRBV18 and TRBJ2-7; 9 nucleotides line up with TRBD2. Germline CDR1 and CDR2: KGHSH and LQKENI. The J segment lost 2 bases and the V segment lost 3 bases, leaving 5 bases of the junction unmatched. The CDR3 contains 15 residues.

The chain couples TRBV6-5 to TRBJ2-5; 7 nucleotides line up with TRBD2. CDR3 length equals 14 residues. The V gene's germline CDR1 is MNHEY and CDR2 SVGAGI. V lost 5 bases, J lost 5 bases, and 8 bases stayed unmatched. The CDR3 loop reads CASSRWGEGETQYF. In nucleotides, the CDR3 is TGTGCCAGCAGTCGTTGGGGGGAGGGGGAGACCCAGTACTTC.